Presented here are 15 T cell receptor beta chains from one specimen sequenced in a study of PD-1 blockade in classical Hodgkin lymphoma. Using immunoSEQ multiplex PCR, the repertoire was profiled, and TCRdb retains in-frame clones only, with some absent. This sample has fewer than 55,000 clones, with about 77% found just once. Time point meaning: cycle 4 day 1 (C4D1), after 5 to 7 weeks of nivolumab. Relapse after autologous stem cell transplantation occurred in every patient, and brentuximab vedotin exposure varied. The sequencing used peripheral blood mononuclear cells (PBMCs), collected before the fourth cycle of nivolumab. The receptors here all came from a human donor with classical Hodgkin lymphoma.

The chain is built from TRBV30 and TRBJ2-1, with D maybe TRBD1 (6 bases). CDR3 length equals 15 residues. The germline V and J ends were trimmed by 2 bases and 12 bases, with 23 bases remaining between them. CDR1 is GTSNPN and CDR2 is SVGIG in the germline V gene (reference sequence). The DNA for the CDR3 is TGTGCCTGGAGTCTACAAGTGGACAGAGAGACACCGCAGTTCTTC. This encodes CAWSLQVDRETPQFF.

In this sample, this clone turned up a few times. The V call is TRBV7-7, the J call TRBJ1-6; 7 nucleotides agree with TRBD1. Germline CDR1 is SSHAT and CDR2 is FNYEAQ (reference sequence). The CDR3 totals 15 residues. The DNA of the CDR3 is TGTGCTACTAGGGGGACAGAGAGATATAATTCACCCCTCCACTTT. Protein: CATRGTERYNSPLHF.

This clone appeared a single time. The chain uses TRBV15 and TRBJ1-2; 9 bases are shared with TRBD1. Germline V CDR1 and CDR2: LNHNV, YYDKDF (reference sequence). CDR3 length: 15 amino acids. Germline trimming cut 5 bases from V and 3 bases from J; bases unmatched to any gene: 7. As DNA, the CDR3 is TGTGCCACCAGCGCGGGACAGGGCGGGGACTATGGCTACACCTTC. Its translation is CATSAGQGGDYGYTF. Variable domain in full (rest from reference TRBV15 and TRBJ1-2): DAMVIQNPRYQVTQFGKPVTLSCSQTLNHNVMYWYQQKSSQAPKLLFHYYDKDFNNEADTPDNFQSRRPNTSFCFLDIRSPGLGDTAMYLCATSAGQGGDYGYTFGSGTRLTVV.

This chain connects TRBV4-3 to TRBJ2-3, with a tentative D call TRBD1 (7 bases). V gave up 2 bases and J gave up 0 bases, with 18 bases separating them. CDR1 is LGHNA, CDR2 YSLEER, per germline. This CDR3 has 18 residues. Here the CDR3 DNA reads TGCGCCAGCAGCCAACAAATTCAGGGGGGTTCTAGCACAGATACGCAGTATTTT. The encoded protein is CASSQQIQGGSSTDTQYF.

This clone was detected only a few times. V is TRBV19 and J is TRBJ2-7, with a possible D match to TRBD2 (5 bases). Germline values: CDR1 LNHDA, CDR2 SQIVND (reference sequence). The CDR3 has 13 residues. The V end lost 11 bases, the J end lost 0 bases, and 14 bases lay between the germline ends. Written as DNA, the CDR3 is TGTGCCCCTACGAGCGGCATCTCCTACGAGCAGTACTTC. It specifies CAPTSGISYEQYF.

This chain uses TRBV30 with TRBJ1-1; D might be TRBD1 (5 bases). V lost 5 bases, J lost 1 base, and 11 bases lay in between. This CDR3 comprises 13 residues. Looked up from germline, CDR1 is GTSNPN and CDR2 is SVGIG (reference sequence). The CDR3 nucleotides read TGTGCCTGGGGGGACGGGGCGAACACTGAAGCTTTCTTT. Its translation: CAWGDGANTEAFF.

The CDR3 protein is CASELNNYGYTF. The CDR3 bases are TGTGCCAGCGAACTCAATAACTATGGCTACACCTTC. V is TRBV7-2 and J is TRBJ1-2; D call uncertain. V lost 8 bases, J lost 1 base, and 8 bases lay in between. The germline gives CDR1 SGHTA, CDR2 FQGNSA. The CDR3 consists of 12 residues.

The chain links TRBV5-1 to TRBJ1-6, with D hard to call. This CDR3 has 15 residues. Trimming removed 0 bases from V and 7 bases from J, with 11 bases in between. CDR1 and CDR2 from the germline V gene are SGHRS and YFSETQ. CDR3 region: CASSLALASNSPLHF. CDR3 nucleotide sequence: TGCGCCAGCAGCTTGGCCTTGGCCTCCAATTCACCCCTCCACTTT.

The chain joins TRBV6-4 to TRBJ2-1; 7 bases match TRBD2. The CDR3 extends over 13 amino acids. Germline loops: CDR1 MRHNA, CDR2 SNTAGT. With 4 bases clipped from V and 7 bases from J, the junction kept 4 bases outside the gene matches. CDR3 DNA sequence: TGTGCCAGCAGTGGAGAGGGAGGGAATGAGCAGTTCTTC. It encodes CASSGEGGNEQFF.

The chain links TRBV19 to TRBJ1-1; D remains ambiguous. CDR1 and CDR2 from the germline V gene are LNHDA and SQIVND (reference sequence). The CDR3 extends over 13 amino acids. The germline V and J ends were trimmed by 6 bases and 0 bases, with 8 bases remaining between them. CDR3 bases: TGTGCCAGTAGCTTCCTGATGAACACTGAAGCTTTCTTT. It codes for CASSFLMNTEAFF.

This chain joins TRBV11-2 and TRBJ2-1; D is unclear. The V gene's germline CDR1 is SGHAT and CDR2 FQNNGV. The V gene lost 7 bases and the J gene lost 8 bases, with 12 bases spanning the gap. The CDR3 is 12 amino acids. CDR3 sequence: CASTAAGHEQFF. CDR3 DNA: TGTGCCAGCACCGCCGCAGGACATGAGCAGTTCTTC.

This chain joins TRBV15 and TRBJ2-1, with TRBD2 matching 8 bases. Germline V gene data show CDR1 as LNHNV and CDR2 as YYDKDF (reference sequence). The CDR3 spans 15 residues. Unmatched junction bases numbered 7, after V lost 5 bases and J lost 4 bases. CDR3 region: CATSATRGGYNEQFF. The CDR3 DNA reads TGTGCCACCAGCGCTACCCGGGGGGGATACAATGAGCAGTTCTTC.

The chain couples TRBV28 to TRBJ1-2; possible D gene TRBD1, 6 bases. Germline V gene data show CDR1 as MDHEN and CDR2 as SYDVKM. V was pared by 2 bases and J by 8 bases, with 15 bases between. The CDR3 has 14 amino acids. For the CDR3, the DNA is TGTGCCAGCAGTTTACAGGGACATCTCAGAGGCTACACCTTC. Protein sequence: CASSLQGHLRGYTF.

This clone has more than one count but fewer than ten. The CDR3 DNA reads as TGTGCCAGCAGCTTAGCTGGCGGCCTCTATGGCTACACCTTC. Its translation: CASSLAGGLYGYTF. The rearrangement joins TRBV7-8 to TRBJ1-2; D call uncertain. Deletions cut 0 bases from V and 4 bases from J, with 9 bases between. This CDR3 is 14 amino acids long. Germline V gene data show CDR1 as SGHVS and CDR2 as FQNEAQ.

The chain couples TRBV7-2 to TRBJ2-2; the match to TRBD2 covers 7 bases. The V gene end was trimmed by 6 bases and the J gene end by 5 bases; junction bases not matched to a gene: 9. Germline values: CDR1 SGHTA, CDR2 FQGNSA. This CDR3 is built from 15 residues. The CDR3 region is CASRQNLLATGELFF. The CDR3 DNA sequence: TGTGCCAGCAGACAAAACCTACTAGCGACCGGGGAGCTGTTTTTT.